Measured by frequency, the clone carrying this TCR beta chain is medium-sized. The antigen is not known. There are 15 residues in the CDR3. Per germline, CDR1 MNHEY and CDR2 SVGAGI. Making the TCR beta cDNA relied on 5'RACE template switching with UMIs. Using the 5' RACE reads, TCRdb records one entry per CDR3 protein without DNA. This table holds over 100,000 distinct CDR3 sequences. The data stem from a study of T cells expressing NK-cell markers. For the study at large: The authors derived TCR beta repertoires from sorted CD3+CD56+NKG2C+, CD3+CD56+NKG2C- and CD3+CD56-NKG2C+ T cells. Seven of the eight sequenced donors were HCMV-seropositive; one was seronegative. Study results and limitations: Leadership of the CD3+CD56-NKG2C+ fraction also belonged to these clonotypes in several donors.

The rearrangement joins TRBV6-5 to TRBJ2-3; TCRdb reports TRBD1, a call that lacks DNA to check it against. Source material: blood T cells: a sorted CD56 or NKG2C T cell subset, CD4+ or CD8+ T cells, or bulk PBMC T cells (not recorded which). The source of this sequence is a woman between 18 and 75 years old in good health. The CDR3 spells CASSTWDSPTDTQYF.